The source of this T cell receptor beta chain is a study of OX40 agonist ivuxolimab in advanced cancers. Notes on the research overall: The costimulatory receptor OX40 (CD134) was targeted by ivuxolimab, a fully human IgG2 agonistic monoclonal antibody. The paper reports the monotherapy dose-escalation portion (N of about 52 patients) of the phase I ivuxolimab trial. A male proportion of about 79% and a mean age of 60 years, ranging from roughly 20 to 80, were recorded for the dose-escalation cohort. Of the roughly 52 dose-escalation patients, hepatocellular carcinoma was present in around 20, melanoma in approximately 15, renal cell carcinoma in 9 and head and neck cancer in 9. Three dose-escalation patients achieved partial responses, one with hepatocellular carcinoma and two with cutaneous melanoma. Intravenous ivuxolimab was administered to patients every 2 weeks at six dose levels: 0.01, 0.1, 0.3, 1.5, 3 and 10 mg/kg. Patients were allowed to have had prior anti-PD-1, anti-PD-L1 or anti-CTLA-4 therapy, and around 40% of the dose-escalation patients had previously received checkpoint inhibitors. Peripheral TCRbeta sequencing aimed to test whether ivuxolimab altered TCR sequence diversity and caused clonal T-cell expansion. Points the paper makes about the study in general: On average, CD8+ T cells showed more expanded clones than CD4+ T cells after ivuxolimab. At doses of 0.1 to 3.0 mg/kg, clonal expansion of both CD4+ and CD8+ T cells in blood was seen between baseline and week 6. In partial responders in the 0.1-3.0 mg/kg groups, normalized peripheral clonal expansion was found to be among the lowest, especially among CD8+ T cells. Antigen specificity was not determined for the clonally expanded peripheral T cells. Low levels of normalized T-cell clonal expansion were also seen in some patients who did not respond.

To sequence the TCRbeta CDR3 region, genomic DNA was isolated from the sorted cells. The immunoSEQ Assay was used to sequence the TCRbeta CDR3 regions. TCRdb took over this immuneACCESS table, retaining in-frame rearrangements with V and J assigned. Such tables are incomplete; in checked studies, under half of the missing clones stem from an unresolved V gene, and the remainder is unexplained. This sample is represented by tens of thousands of clones; more than 80% of them were singletons. Of the sample, 11% is held by the ten largest clones. Patients with autoimmune disease history or receiving systemic immunosuppression were excluded from the trial. Peripheral blood for TCR sequencing was collected from all dose cohorts at baseline, on cycle 4 day 1, and on cycle 7 day 1. The samples were drawn from a first-in-human, open-label, multicenter phase I dose-escalation trial of ivuxolimab. The trial enrolled adults with locally advanced or metastatic head and neck squamous cell, hepatocellular, melanoma or renal cell carcinoma. Before TCR sequencing, CD4+ T cells and CD8+ T cells were sorted from peripheral blood as separate populations.

Note on this clone: Its antigen is unknown. No per-base quality is available; no much larger clone lies one base away.

Trimming takes 6 bases from V and 5 bases from J, and the germline ends sit 16 bases apart. Taken from the germline V gene, the CDR1 and CDR2 loops are MGHRA and YSYEKL. CDR3 length: 15 amino acids, cysteine to phenylalanine. Here the CDR3 DNA is all that survives: 45 bases in frame from base 1. This clonotype was sampled from an adult with an advanced solid tumor such as melanoma, head and neck, liver or kidney cancer. This specimen consisted of CD4+ or CD8+ T cells sorted from blood, obtained in a trial of the OX40 agonist ivuxolimab. The chain is assembled from TRBV4-1 and TRBJ1-4; TRBD1 is a weak D gene call, 5 bases matching. The CDR3 amino acid sequence is: CASSFDSGPNEKLFF. In nucleotide form, the sequence is TGCGCCAGCAGTTTCGACAGTGGGCCGAATGAAAAACTGTTTTTT.